Shown below are 18 T cell receptor beta chains from a single sample sequenced in a study of cytomegalovirus exposure and HLA in healthy donors. Only in-frame clones appear in the TCRdb table, and some are missing; sequencing was by immunoSEQ multiplex PCR. In the table there are hundreds of thousands of clones, around 80% of which are singletons. What was sequenced was PBMCs. Receptors were obtained from a woman aged 25 to 45 in good health and CMV-seropositive.

Details on this clone: Other DNA sequences in the same sample also yield this CDR3. The chain couples TRBV5-1 to TRBJ2-5; D unclear. This CDR3 contains 12 residues. The ends were cut back, 0 bases at V and 4 bases at J, with 4 bases in the middle. The germline gives CDR1 SGHRS, CDR2 YFSETQ. CDR3 amino acids: CASSLEGETQYF. As DNA, the CDR3 is TGCGCCAGCAGCTTGGAGGGAGAGACCCAGTACTTC.

The chain carries TRBV2 and TRBJ1-2, with D unresolved. Looked up from germline, CDR1 is SNHLY and CDR2 is FYNNEI. Trimming left V 10 bases short and J 2 bases short, with 11 bases between. The CDR3 spans 12 residues. The CDR3 DNA sequence: TGTGCCACGAGACCCTCCAACTATGGCTACACCTTC. This gives the protein CATRPSNYGYTF.

A single count supports this clone. This chain connects TRBV28 to TRBJ2-7; 10 nucleotides line up with TRBD1. The germline V gene encodes CDR1 MDHEN and CDR2 SYDVKM. This CDR3 is built from 14 residues. The V gene end was trimmed by 5 bases and the J gene end by 4 bases; junction bases not matched to a gene: 5. CDR3 residues: CASSGTGEGYEQYF. CDR3 bases: TGTGCCAGCAGTGGGACAGGGGAAGGGTACGAGCAGTACTTC. Combining the CDR3 with reference TRBV28 and TRBJ2-7 gives the whole variable domain DVKVTQSSRYLVKRTGEKVFLECVQDMDHENMFWYRQDPGLGLRLIYFSYDVKMKEKGDIPEGYSVSREKKERFSLILESASTNQTSMYLCASSGTGEGYEQYFGPGTRLTVT.

Only a few counts were recorded for this clone. The gene calls are TRBV11-2 and TRBJ2-1; D unresolved. Looked up from germline, CDR1 is SGHAT and CDR2 is FQNNGV. Trimming took off 1 base at V and 9 bases at J, with 7 bases between the two ends. The CDR3 extends over 12 amino acids. CDR3 residues: CASSLADGEQFF. The CDR3 DNA reads as TGTGCCAGCAGCTTAGCCGACGGTGAGCAGTTCTTC.

This clone was detected only once. The chain has TRBV7-8 and TRBJ2-1, with 12 bases fitting TRBD2. Germline CDR1 is SGHVS and CDR2 is FQNEAQ. The CDR3 sequence is 15 residues long. V trimming: 4 bases; J trimming: 7 bases; junction bases outside the gene matches: 5. CDR3 in DNA: TGTGCCAGCAGCTCCCGGACTAGCGGGATAAATGAGCAGTTCTTC. This gives the protein CASSSRTSGINEQFF.

The chain recombines TRBV15 with TRBJ1-3, with 9 bases lining up with TRBD1. The germline CDR1 and CDR2 sequences are LNHNV and YYDKDF (reference sequence). CDR3 length equals 15 residues. With V trimmed by 5 bases and J by 3 bases, 5 bases remained unmatched. This CDR3 is CATSPDRGFGNTIYF. CDR3 DNA: TGTGCCACCAGCCCCGACAGGGGGTTTGGAAACACCATATATTTT.

The CDR3 coding sequence is TGTGCCAGCAGGAGCGGACAAAGCACAGATACGCAGTATTTT. Protein sequence: CASRSGQSTDTQYF. The V and J genes are TRBV27 and TRBJ2-3, with D possibly being TRBD1 or TRBD2 (5 bases each). The V end was cut by 6 bases, the J end by 0 bases, with 10 bases between. CDR1 MNHEY and CDR2 SMNVEV come from the germline V gene (reference sequence). The CDR3 is made up of 14 amino acids.

The CDR3 DNA follows: TGTGCCAGCAGCGTAGGAGGGACCGCACAAGAGACCCAGTACTTC. Protein sequence: CASSVGGTAQETQYF. V and J are TRBV9 and TRBJ2-5; the D gene could be TRBD1 or TRBD2 (5 bases each). Germline V lookup: CDR1 SGDLS, CDR2 YYNGEE. The length of the CDR3 is 15 residues. Trimming removed 0 bases from V and 2 bases from J, with 11 bases in between.

DNA for the CDR3: TGTGCCCAGACGATAGGGCCTGGGGGCTACACCTTC. It codes for CAQTIGPGGYTF. This chain links TRBV30 with TRBJ1-2; the D is unclear. The CDR3 runs to 12 residues. V gave up 8 bases and J gave up 8 bases, with 18 bases separating them. Germline-derived CDR1 and CDR2 are GTSNPN and SVGIG (reference sequence). Full variable domain (missing parts from reference TRBV30 and TRBJ1-2): SQTIHQWPATLVQPVGSPLSLECTVEGTSNPNLYWYRQAAGRGLQLLFYSVGIGQISSEVPQNLSASRPQDRQFILSSKKLLLSDSGFYLCAQTIGPGGYTFGSGTRLTVV.

This clone was recorded once. An end of the junction does not agree with germline; a read error may underlie this. The CDR3 bases are TGTGCTAGCAGCTACGGACTAGCTGCGGGCAATGAGCAGTTCTTC. Amino acid sequence: CASSYGLAAGNEQFF. V usage is TRBV7-7 and J usage is TRBJ2-1; TRBD2 matches at 8 bases. The CDR3 loop spans 15 amino acids. Germline values: CDR1 SSHAT, CDR2 FNYEAQ (reference sequence).

The CDR3 DNA reads TGTGCCAGCAGGAGACCCATGAACACTGAAGCTTTCTTT. Translating it yields CASRRPMNTEAFF. This sequence joins TRBV27 and TRBJ1-1; D unresolved. V was pared by 6 bases and J by 0 bases, with 8 bases between. This CDR3 region has 13 residues. The germline V gene has CDR1 MNHEY and CDR2 SMNVEV (reference sequence).

V usage is TRBV6-1 and J usage is TRBJ2-3; D gene unclear. Trimming left V 4 bases short and J 0 bases short, with 2 bases between. The germline CDR1 and CDR2 sequences are MNHNS and SASEGT. CDR3 length: 12 residues. The CDR3 region has the DNA TGTGCCAGCAGTGCTAGCACAGATACGCAGTATTTT. This sequence encodes CASSASTDTQYF.

This chain uses TRBV4-1 with TRBJ2-3; 8 nucleotides agree with TRBD1. This CDR3 is 15 amino acids long. Losses at the gene ends were 6 bases for V and 6 bases for J; bases not matched to a gene: 11. Germline assignment: CDR1 MGHRA and CDR2 YSYEKL. The CDR3 DNA sequence: TGCGCCAGCAGAAGTTCGCGGACAGGGACGGATACGCAGTATTTT. Protein: CASRSSRTGTDTQYF.

This chain joins TRBV7-9 and TRBJ2-5, with D tentatively TRBD2 (5 bases). The V and J ends lost 3 bases and 5 bases respectively, with 16 bases between them. This CDR3 contains 15 residues. The V gene's germline CDR1 is SEHNR and CDR2 FQNEAQ (reference sequence). The DNA of the CDR3 is TGTGCCAGCAGCTTTGTTGGTGGGCCGGGGGAGACCCAGTACTTC. It yields the protein CASSFVGGPGETQYF.

The CDR3 sequence is CASSPIRTVAGANVLTF. Written as DNA, the CDR3 is TGTGCCAGCAGTCCCATCCGGACTGTTGCTGGGGCCAACGTCCTGACTTTC. The rearrangement joins TRBV27 to TRBJ2-6; D might be TRBD2 (5 bases). Germline V gives CDR1 MNHEY, CDR2 SMNVEV (reference sequence). The germline V and J ends were trimmed by 5 bases and 2 bases, with 16 bases remaining between them. The CDR3 covers 17 residues.

The V and J genes are TRBV7-3 and TRBJ2-3; 9 nucleotides align to TRBD1. The CDR3 extends over 16 amino acids. The trim removed 5 bases at V and 2 bases at J, leaving 8 bases unmatched. Germline V lookup: CDR1 SGHTA, CDR2 FQGTGA. The CDR3 protein is CASSPGTGWLTDTQYF. The CDR3 DNA reads as TGTGCCAGCAGCCCGGGGACAGGGTGGCTCACAGATACGCAGTATTTT.

The chain is built from TRBV7-8 and TRBJ2-1; D remains unclear. The CDR3 has 13 amino acids. V was pared by 2 bases and J by 7 bases, with 9 bases between. The germline gives CDR1 SGHVS, CDR2 FQNEAQ. CDR3 coding DNA: TGTGCCAGCAGCTTAAATGTGGGGAATGAGCAGTTCTTC. Encoded protein: CASSLNVGNEQFF.

This chain joins TRBV28 and TRBJ2-7; the D is unclear. CDR3 length: 15 residues. Trimming pared 3 bases from V and 5 bases from J, leaving 17 bases between. CDR1 is MDHEN, CDR2 SYDVKM, per germline. This chain's CDR3 is CASSLEGIRTHEQYF. The DNA for the CDR3 is TGTGCCAGCAGTTTGGAAGGGATAAGGACCCACGAGCAGTACTTC.